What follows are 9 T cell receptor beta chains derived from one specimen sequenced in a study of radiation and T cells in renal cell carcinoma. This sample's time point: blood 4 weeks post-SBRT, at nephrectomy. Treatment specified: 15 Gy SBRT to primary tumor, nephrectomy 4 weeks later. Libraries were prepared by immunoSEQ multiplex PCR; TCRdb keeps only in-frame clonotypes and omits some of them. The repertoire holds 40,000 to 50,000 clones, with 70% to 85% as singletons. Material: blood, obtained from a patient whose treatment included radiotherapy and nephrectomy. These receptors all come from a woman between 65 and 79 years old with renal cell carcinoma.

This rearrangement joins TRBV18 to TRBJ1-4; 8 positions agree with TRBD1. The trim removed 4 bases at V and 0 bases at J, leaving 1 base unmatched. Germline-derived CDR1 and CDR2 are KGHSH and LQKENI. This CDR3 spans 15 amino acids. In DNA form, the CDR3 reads TGTGCCAGCTCACGACAGGGGCCAACTAATGAAAAACTGTTTTTT. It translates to CASSRQGPTNEKLFF. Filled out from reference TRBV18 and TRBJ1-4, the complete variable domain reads NAGVMQNPRHLVRRRGQEARLRCSPMKGHSHVYWYRQLPEEGLKFMVYLQKENIIDESGMPKERFSAEFPKEGPSILRIQQVVRGDSAAYFCASSRQGPTNEKLFFGSGTQLSVL.

CDR3 residues: CAISERGQGRLAGPPGANVLTF. In DNA form, the CDR3 reads TGTGCCATCAGTGAACGGGGACAGGGGCGGCTAGCGGGGCCTCCTGGGGCCAACGTCCTGACTTTC. This chain connects TRBV10-3 to TRBJ2-6; D is perhaps TRBD1 (10 bases). Trimming cost V 3 bases and J 2 bases, with 29 bases left between them. Germline loops: CDR1 ENHRY, CDR2 SYGVKD. The CDR3 runs to 22 residues.

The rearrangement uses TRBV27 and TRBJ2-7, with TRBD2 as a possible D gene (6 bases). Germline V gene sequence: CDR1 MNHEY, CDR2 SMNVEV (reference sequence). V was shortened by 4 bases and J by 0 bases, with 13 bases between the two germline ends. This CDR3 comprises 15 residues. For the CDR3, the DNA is TGTGCCAGCAGTTCACCTAGCGCTAACTCCTACGAGCAGTACTTC. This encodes CASSSPSANSYEQYF.

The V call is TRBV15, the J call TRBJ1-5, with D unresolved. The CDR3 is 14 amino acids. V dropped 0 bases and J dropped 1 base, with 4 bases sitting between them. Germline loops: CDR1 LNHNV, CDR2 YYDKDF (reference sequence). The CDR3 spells CATSRDVSNQPQHF. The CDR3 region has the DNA TGTGCCACCAGCAGAGACGTGAGCAATCAGCCCCAGCATTTT.

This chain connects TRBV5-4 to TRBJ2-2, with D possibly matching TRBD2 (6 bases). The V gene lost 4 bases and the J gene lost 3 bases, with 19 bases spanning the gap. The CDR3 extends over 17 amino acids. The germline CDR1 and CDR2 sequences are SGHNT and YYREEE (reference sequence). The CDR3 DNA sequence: TGTGCCAGCAGCACGGGACTCTGGGGGACTGACACCGGGGAGCTGTTTTTT. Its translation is CASSTGLWGTDTGELFF.

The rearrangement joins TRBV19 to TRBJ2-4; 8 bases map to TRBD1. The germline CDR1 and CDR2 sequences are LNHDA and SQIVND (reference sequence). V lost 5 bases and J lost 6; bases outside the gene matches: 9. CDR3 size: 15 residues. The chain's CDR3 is CASSWTGRSGNIQYF. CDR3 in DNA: TGTGCCAGTAGTTGGACAGGGAGGTCGGGAAACATTCAGTACTTC.

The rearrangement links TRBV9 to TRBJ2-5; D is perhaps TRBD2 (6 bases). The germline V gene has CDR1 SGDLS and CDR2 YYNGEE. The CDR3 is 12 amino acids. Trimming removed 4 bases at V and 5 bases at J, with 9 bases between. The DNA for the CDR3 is TGTGCCAGCAGCCCCCGGGAGGAGACCCAGTACTTC. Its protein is CASSPREETQYF. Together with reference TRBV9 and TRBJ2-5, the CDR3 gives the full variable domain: DSGVTQTPKHLITATGQRVTLRCSPRSGDLSVYWYQQSLDQGLQFLIQYYNGEERAKGNILERFSAQQFPDLHSELNLSSLELGDSALYFCASSPREETQYFGPGTRLLVL.

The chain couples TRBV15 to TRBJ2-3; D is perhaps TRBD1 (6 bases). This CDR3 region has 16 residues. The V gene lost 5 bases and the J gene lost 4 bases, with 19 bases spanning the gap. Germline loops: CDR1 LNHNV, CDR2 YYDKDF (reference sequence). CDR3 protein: CATSRTAGVGPDTQYF. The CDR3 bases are TGTGCCACCAGCCGAACGGCAGGGGTGGGCCCAGATACGCAGTATTTT. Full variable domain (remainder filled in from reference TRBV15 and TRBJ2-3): DAMVIQNPRYQVTQFGKPVTLSCSQTLNHNVMYWYQQKSSQAPKLLFHYYDKDFNNEADTPDNFQSRRPNTSFCFLDIRSPGLGDTAMYLCATSRTAGVGPDTQYFGPGTRLTVL.

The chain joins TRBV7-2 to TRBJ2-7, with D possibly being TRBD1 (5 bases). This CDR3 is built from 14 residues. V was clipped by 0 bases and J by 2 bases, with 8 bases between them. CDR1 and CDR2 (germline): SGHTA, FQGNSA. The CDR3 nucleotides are TGTGCCAGCAGCTTAGCGGGGCGTACCTACGAGCAGTACTTC. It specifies CASSLAGRTYEQYF.